This TCR beta chain was captured in a study of Graves' ophthalmopathy and Graves' hyperthyroidism. Amplifying from RNA transcripts, the study obtained TCR beta CDR3 regions. Second-round multiplex PCR came after a first-round RT-PCR that employed HTBI primers. MiXCR was run by TCRdb on the multiplex PCR reads, yielding one entry per CDR3 protein. The sample holds 560,000 or so distinct CDR3 sequences, just under 40% seen once. V was pared by 4 bases and J by 8 bases, with 8 bases of the junction left unmatched. The CDR3 consists of 14 residues. Germline V lookup: CDR1 DFQATT, CDR2 SNEGSKA (reference sequence).

The sample taken for sequencing was peripheral blood or thyroid tissue (not recorded which). This receptor was taken from an adult man with Graves' hyperthyroidism. The chain uses TRBV20-1 and TRBJ1-6, with 7 bases that match TRBD1. As DNA, the CDR3 is TGCAGTGCTACGGCAGGGGGAGGTGATTCACCCCTCCACTTT. This translates into CSATAGGGDSPLHF.